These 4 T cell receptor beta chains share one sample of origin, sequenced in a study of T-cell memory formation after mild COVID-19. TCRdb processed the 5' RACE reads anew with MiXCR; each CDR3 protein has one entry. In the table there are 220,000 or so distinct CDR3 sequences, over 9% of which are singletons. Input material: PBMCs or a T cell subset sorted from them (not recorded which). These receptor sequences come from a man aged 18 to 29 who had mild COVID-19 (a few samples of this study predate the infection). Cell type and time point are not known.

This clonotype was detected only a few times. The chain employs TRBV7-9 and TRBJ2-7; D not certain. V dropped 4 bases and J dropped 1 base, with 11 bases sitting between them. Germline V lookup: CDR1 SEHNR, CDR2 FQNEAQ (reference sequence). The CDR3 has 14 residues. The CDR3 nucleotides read TGTGCCAGCAGCTCTTTCATCGGTTCCTACGAGCAGTACTTC. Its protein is CASSSFIGSYEQYF.

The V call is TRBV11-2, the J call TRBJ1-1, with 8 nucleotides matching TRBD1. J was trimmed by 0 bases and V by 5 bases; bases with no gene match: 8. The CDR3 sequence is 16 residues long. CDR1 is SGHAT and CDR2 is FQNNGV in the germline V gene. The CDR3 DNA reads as TGTGCCAGCAGCCTTAACAGGGGGACCCTGAACACTGAAGCTTTCTTT. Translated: CASSLNRGTLNTEAFF.

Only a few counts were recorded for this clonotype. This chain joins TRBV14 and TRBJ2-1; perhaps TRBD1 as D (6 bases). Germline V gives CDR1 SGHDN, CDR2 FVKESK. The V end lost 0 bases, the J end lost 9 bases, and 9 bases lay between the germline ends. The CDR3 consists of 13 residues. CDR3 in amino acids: CASSQDLGGEQFF. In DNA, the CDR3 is TGTGCCAGCAGCCAAGATTTAGGGGGTGAGCAGTTCTTC. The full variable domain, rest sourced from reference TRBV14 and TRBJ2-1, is EAGVTQFPSHSVIEKGQTVTLRCDPISGHDNLYWYRRVMGKEIKFLLHFVKESKQDESGMPNNRFLAERTGGTYSTLKVQPAELEDSGVYFCASSQDLGGEQFFGPGTRLTVL.

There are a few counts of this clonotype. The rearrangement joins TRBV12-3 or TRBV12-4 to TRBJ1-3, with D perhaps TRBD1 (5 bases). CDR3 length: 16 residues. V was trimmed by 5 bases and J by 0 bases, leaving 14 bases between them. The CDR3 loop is CASSMRGTHSGNTIYF. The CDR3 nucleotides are TGTGCCAGCAGTATGAGGGGTACACACTCTGGAAACACCATATATTTT.